This TCR beta chain comes out of a study of T cell repertoires in cytomegalovirus infection. Study-wide results and limits: Based on cumulative public TCR beta family frequency, carriers of CMV plus the relevant HLA were identified. Dominant in the ex vivo response were TCR beta clonotypes restricted by HLA-C and specific for CMV.

The germline V and J ends were trimmed by 1 base and 10 bases, with 10 bases remaining between them. This CDR3 is built from 12 residues. Germline CDR1 reads LGHDT; CDR2 reads YNNKEL (reference sequence). This clonotype showed up just a few times. Its antigen is as yet unknown. TCRdb re-called the reads through MiXCR, storing one row per CDR3 protein. The sample consists of some 320,000 distinct CDR3 sequences, 29% of them appearing once. This specimen consisted of cultured PBMCs, obtained from culture after CMV antigen stimulation. The chain uses TRBV3-1 and TRBJ1-1; D possibly corresponds to TRBD1 (6 bases). This receptor was taken from a human donor in good health (CMV status not recorded). Some clones in this sample may be carry-over from other donors' samples. The CDR3 sequence: CASSQVGGRAFF. CDR3 in DNA: TGTGCCAGCAGCCAAGTAGGGGGGAGAGCTTTCTTT.